This note documents a single T cell receptor beta chain sequence. Its antigen is not identified. Clones were read by immunoSEQ multiplex PCR, and TCRdb kept only the in-frame ones, dropping some. Among 120,000 or so clones listed, about 92% were seen once. This sample is part of a study of T cell responses to AZD1222 COVID-19 vaccine. General study findings and limits: Seropositive status at baseline applied to only 5 to 7 AZD1222 recipients. Sampling that yielded the repertoires occurred only after the peak T cell response. Regions left unmutated in variants are reportedly the target of nearly half of spike-specific TCRs.

J gave up 4 bases and V 4 bases, and 7 bases lay outside the gene matches. Germline V gives CDR1 ENHRY, CDR2 SYGVKD. The CDR3 totals 15 residues. The rearrangement links TRBV10-3 to TRBJ2-5; 9 bases fit TRBD2. The origin of this receptor is an adult in good health. The source was peripheral blood, collected on day 0 of AZD1222 vaccination. Here the CDR3 reads CAISGLAGTSETQYF. The CDR3 DNA reads as TGTGCCATCAGTGGCCTAGCGGGAACTTCAGAGACCCAGTACTTC.